The clone carrying this T cell receptor (beta chain) turned up a few times. The antigen is undetermined. The source of the sample is a study of post-analysis software for immune sequencing data. About the research overall: Relapsing-remitting, secondary progressive and progressive-relapsing multiple sclerosis were all included among the disease courses.

General study results and limits: TRBV segments more frequent in patients than in controls numbered roughly five and included TRBV5-6, TRBV5-1 and TRBV20-1.

Germline loops: CDR1 MDHEN, CDR2 SYDVKM. This CDR3 contains 16 residues. With 7 bases clipped from V and 0 bases from J, the junction kept 9 bases outside the gene matches. Unique molecular identifiers were built into the TCR beta cDNA libraries. Each batch of 1 to 10 million T cells produced 490,000 or so cDNA molecules. One entry per CDR3 protein results from TCRdb running MiXCR on the PCR reads. The sample records 600,000 to 750,000 distinct CDR3 sequences, about 60% being singletons. The origin of this receptor is a girl aged 2 to 10 with multiple sclerosis. Sequenced: blood. V gene TRBV28 combines with J gene TRBJ2-7, with 10 bases matching TRBD1. CDR3 sequence (DNA): TGTGCCAGCAACACTCTGGGGACAGGGGACTCCTACGAGCAGTACTTC. Its protein is CASNTLGTGDSYEQYF.